This T cell receptor (beta chain) emerged from a study of T-cell reconstitution after alpha-beta-depleted transplantation in children. V was clipped by 1 base and J by 0 bases; unmatched bases: 6. The CDR3 runs to 16 residues. Germline lookup yields CDR1 KGHSH and CDR2 LQKENI. A library of TCRbeta sequences, prepared with unique molecular identifiers, was generated. MiXCR was run by TCRdb on the PCR reads, yielding one entry per CDR3 protein. The sample contains hundreds of thousands of distinct CDR3 sequences, approximately 13% of which appear only once. Study outcomes and limitations: Newly generated T cells supplied most T-cell counts and diversity one year post-transplant.

Remarks on this clonotype: Its specificity is not known.

This chain links TRBV18 with TRBJ2-7; TRBD2 agrees at 7 bases. Sequencing used PBMCs, mostly from graft donor cells, obtained 360 days after TCRalphabeta/CD19-depleted stem cell transplant. The sequence came from a male patient under 18 who had a stem cell transplant for acute myeloid leukemia, so the T cells may come from the graft donor. The CDR3 sequence is CASSPLGLGFSYEQYF. The CDR3 DNA follows: TGTGCCAGCTCACCACTCGGACTAGGGTTCTCCTACGAGCAGTACTTC.